This T cell receptor beta chain comes out of a study of vaccination effects on CD4 cells after COVID-19. Generated by immunoSEQ multiplex PCR, the TCRdb table keeps only in-frame clones and is missing some. The sample carries about 45,000 clones, around 70% recorded once. With the ViraFEST assay, the study expanded antigen-specific CD4+ T cells using viral peptide pools, then sequenced them. Having been cultured for approximately ten days, the cells underwent CD4+ T cell isolation. Confirmation by PCR established that the person had SARS-CoV-2 infection between March and December 2020. The germline V gene encodes CDR1 MNHNY and CDR2 SVGAGI (reference sequence). Trimming removed 5 bases from V and 5 bases from J, with 21 bases in between. The CDR3 loop spans 17 amino acids. With respect to this clone: The antigen is unknown.

The material was CD4+ T cells from PBMCs cultured with a peptide pool, obtained before COVID-19 vaccination. The rearrangement links TRBV6-6 to TRBJ1-4, with D perhaps TRBD1 (5 bases). This receptor was identified in a human donor who had a prior SARS-CoV-2 infection. CDR3 protein: CASSRDLSLGLNEKLFF. In DNA form, the CDR3 reads TGTGCCAGCAGTCGGGACCTCTCTCTCGGGCTGAATGAAAAACTGTTTTTT.